This T cell receptor (beta chain) is drawn from a study of cytomegalovirus exposure and HLA in healthy donors. The study ran its PCR with 60 Vbeta and 13 Jbeta primers. This table comes from immunoSEQ multiplex PCR, and its TCRdb copy is limited to in-frame clones, with some not included. The sample lists around 150,000 clones, around four fifths seen once, with roughly 7.4% in the top ten. Germline CDR1 and CDR2: DFQATT and SNEGSKA (reference sequence). The V gene end was trimmed by 5 bases and the J gene end by 10 bases; junction bases not matched to a gene: 7. The CDR3 sequence is 11 residues long.

The chain links TRBV20-1 to TRBJ2-5, with 7 bases fitting TRBD1. This sequence originates from a male donor in good health and CMV-seropositive. Input material: PBMCs. As DNA, the CDR3 is TGCAGTGCTTCGGGTAACAGGGGCCAGTACTTC. Translated: CSASGNRGQYF.